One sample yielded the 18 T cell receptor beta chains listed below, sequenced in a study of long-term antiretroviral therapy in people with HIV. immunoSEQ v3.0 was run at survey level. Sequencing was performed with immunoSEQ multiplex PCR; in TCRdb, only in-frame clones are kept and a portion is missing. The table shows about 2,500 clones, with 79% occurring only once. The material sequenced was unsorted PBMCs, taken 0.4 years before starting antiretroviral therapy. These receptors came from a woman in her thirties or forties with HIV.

DNA for the CDR3: TGTGCCAGCAGCTTTGATGGCAGCTACGAGCAGTACTTC. This sequence encodes CASSFDGSYEQYF. The chain couples TRBV11-2 to TRBJ2-7; D gene unclear. The CDR3 is made up of 13 amino acids. V lost 3 bases to trimming and J lost 3 bases, with 9 bases between them. Germline CDR1 and CDR2: SGHAT and FQNNGV.

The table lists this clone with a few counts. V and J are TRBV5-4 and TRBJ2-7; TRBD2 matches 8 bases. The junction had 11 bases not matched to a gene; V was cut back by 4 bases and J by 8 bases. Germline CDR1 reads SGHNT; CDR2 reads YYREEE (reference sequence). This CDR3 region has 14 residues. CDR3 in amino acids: CASSNDGRAKQQYF. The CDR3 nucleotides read TGTGCCAGCAGCAACGACGGGAGGGCCAAGCAGCAGTACTTC.

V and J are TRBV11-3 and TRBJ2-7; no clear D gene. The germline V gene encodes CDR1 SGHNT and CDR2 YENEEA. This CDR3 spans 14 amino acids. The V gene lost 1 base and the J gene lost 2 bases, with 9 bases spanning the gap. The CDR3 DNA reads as TGTGCCAGCAGCTTAGTTTGGGCAGCCTACGAGCAGTACTTC. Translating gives CASSLVWAAYEQYF.

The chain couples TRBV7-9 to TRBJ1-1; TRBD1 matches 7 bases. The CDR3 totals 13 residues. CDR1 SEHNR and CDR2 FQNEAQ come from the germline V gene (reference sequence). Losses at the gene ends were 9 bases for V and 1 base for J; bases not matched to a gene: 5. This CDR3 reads CASSTGANTEAFF. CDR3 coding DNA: TGTGCCAGTAGTACAGGGGCGAACACTGAAGCTTTCTTT.

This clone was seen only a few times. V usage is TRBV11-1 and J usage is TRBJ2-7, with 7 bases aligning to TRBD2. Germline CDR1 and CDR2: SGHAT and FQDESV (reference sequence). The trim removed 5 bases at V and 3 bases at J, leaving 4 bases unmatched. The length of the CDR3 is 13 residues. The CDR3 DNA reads TGTGCCAGCAGCCCCGGACTAGACTACGAGCAGTACTTC. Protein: CASSPGLDYEQYF.

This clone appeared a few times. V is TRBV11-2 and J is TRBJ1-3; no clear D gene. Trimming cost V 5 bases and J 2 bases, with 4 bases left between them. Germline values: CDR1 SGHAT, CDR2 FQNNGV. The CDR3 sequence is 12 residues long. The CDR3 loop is CASSRTGNTIYF. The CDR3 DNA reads TGTGCCAGCAGCCGAACTGGAAACACCATATATTTT.

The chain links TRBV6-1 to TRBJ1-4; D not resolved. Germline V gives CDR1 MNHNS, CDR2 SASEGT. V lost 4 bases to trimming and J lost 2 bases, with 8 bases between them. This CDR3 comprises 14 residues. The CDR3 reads CASSGTVTNEKLFF. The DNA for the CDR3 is TGTGCCAGCAGTGGAACAGTTACTAATGAAAAACTGTTTTTT.

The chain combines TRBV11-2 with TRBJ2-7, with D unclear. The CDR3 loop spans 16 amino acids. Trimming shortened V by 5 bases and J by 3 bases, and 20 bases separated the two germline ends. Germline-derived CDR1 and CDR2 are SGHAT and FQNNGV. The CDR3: CASSRMKGIRSYEQYF. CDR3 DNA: TGTGCCAGCAGCCGCATGAAAGGGATACGGAGCTACGAGCAGTACTTC.

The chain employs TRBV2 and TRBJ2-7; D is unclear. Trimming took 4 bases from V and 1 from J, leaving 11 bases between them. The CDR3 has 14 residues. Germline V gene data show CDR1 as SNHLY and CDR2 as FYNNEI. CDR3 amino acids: CASSVLVLSYEQYF. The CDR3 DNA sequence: TGTGCCAGCAGTGTGCTAGTCCTTTCCTACGAGCAGTACTTC.

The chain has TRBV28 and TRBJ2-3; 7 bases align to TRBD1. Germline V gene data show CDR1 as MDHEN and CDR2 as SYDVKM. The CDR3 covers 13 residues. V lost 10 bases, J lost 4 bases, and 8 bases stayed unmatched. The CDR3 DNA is TGTGCCACCACAGGGGCTGGCGCAGATACGCAGTATTTT. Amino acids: CATTGAGADTQYF.

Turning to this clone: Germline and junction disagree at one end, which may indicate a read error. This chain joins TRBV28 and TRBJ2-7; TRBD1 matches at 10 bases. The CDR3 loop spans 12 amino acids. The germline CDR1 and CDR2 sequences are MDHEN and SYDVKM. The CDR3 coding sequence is TGTGCCAGCAGTTTGACAGGACAGGGGGGGAACTTC. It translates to CASSLTGQGGNF.

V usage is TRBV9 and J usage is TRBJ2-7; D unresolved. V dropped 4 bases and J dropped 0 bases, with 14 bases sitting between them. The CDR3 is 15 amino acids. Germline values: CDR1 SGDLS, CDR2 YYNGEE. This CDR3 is CASSSGPMSSYEQYF. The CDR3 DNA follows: TGTGCCAGCAGCTCCGGACCAATGAGCTCCTACGAGCAGTACTTC.

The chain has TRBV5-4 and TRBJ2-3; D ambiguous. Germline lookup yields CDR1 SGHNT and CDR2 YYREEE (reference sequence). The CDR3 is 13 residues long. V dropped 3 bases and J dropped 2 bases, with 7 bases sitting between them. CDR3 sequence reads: CASSSSNTDTQYF. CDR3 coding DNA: TGTGCCAGCAGCTCCAGCAACACAGATACGCAGTATTTT.

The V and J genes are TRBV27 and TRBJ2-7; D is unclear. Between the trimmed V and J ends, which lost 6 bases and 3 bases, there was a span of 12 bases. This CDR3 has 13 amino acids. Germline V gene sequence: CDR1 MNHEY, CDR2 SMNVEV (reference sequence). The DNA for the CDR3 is TGTGCCAGCAGGGGCTCCCCAAACTACGAGCAGTACTTC. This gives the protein CASRGSPNYEQYF.

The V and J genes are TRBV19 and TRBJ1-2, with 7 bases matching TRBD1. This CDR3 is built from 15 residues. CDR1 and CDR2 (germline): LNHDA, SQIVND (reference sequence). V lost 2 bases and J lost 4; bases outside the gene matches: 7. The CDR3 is CASSIQNRGPYGYTF. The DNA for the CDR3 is TGTGCCAGTAGTATACAGAACAGGGGCCCCTATGGCTACACCTTC.

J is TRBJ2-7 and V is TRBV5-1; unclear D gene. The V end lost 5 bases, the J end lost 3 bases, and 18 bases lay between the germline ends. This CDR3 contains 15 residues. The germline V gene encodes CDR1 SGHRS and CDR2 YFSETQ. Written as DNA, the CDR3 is TGCGCCAGCAGTTTCGGCGTATTCCCGAACTACGAGCAGTACTTC. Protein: CASSFGVFPNYEQYF.

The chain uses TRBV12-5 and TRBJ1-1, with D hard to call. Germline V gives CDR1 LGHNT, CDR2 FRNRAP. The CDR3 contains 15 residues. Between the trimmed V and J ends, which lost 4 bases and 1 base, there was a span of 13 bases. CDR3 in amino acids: CASGSYLQRNTEAFF. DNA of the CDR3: TGTGCTAGTGGTTCGTACTTACAGCGGAACACTGAAGCTTTCTTT.

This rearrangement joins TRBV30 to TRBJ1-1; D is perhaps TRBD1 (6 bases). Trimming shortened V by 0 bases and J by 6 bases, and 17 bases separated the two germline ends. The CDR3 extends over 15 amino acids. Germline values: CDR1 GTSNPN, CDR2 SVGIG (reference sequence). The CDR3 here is CAWSVRGTSHPEAFF. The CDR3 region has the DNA TGTGCCTGGAGTGTACGAGGGACATCCCATCCTGAAGCTTTCTTT.